This TCR beta chain was sequenced during a study of cytomegalovirus exposure and HLA in healthy donors. The PCR had 60 Vbeta and 13 Jbeta primers. Measured with immunoSEQ multiplex PCR; TCRdb has only the in-frame clones, and not every one. The table lists approximately 170,000 clones, approximately 80% of them singletons, with about 7.7% in the top ten. On this clone itself: Antigen: not known.

Findings of the study overall: Highly shared sequence variants in one cluster were likely a sequencing artifact.

The source material was PBMCs. This receptor was obtained from a woman aged 40 to 50 in good health and CMV-seropositive.

The CDR3 bases are TGTGCCTGGACCTGGAGCAATGAGCAGTTCTTC. It codes for CAWTWSNEQFF. This chain uses TRBV30 with TRBJ2-1; D gene unclear. Germline values: CDR1 GTSNPN, CDR2 SVGIG (reference sequence). CDR3 size: 11 residues. Trimming removed 4 bases at V and 6 bases at J, with 7 bases between. The variable domain in full, completed from reference TRBV30 and TRBJ2-1, reads SQTIHQWPATLVQPVGSPLSLECTVEGTSNPNLYWYRQAAGRGLQLLFYSVGIGQISSEVPQNLSASRPQDRQFILSSKKLLLSDSGFYLCAWTWSNEQFFGPGTRLTVL.